The T cell receptor (beta chain) described here comes from a study of post-analysis software for immune sequencing data. Findings of the study overall: Patients used about 5 TRBV segments, including TRBV5-6, TRBV5-1 and TRBV20-1, more often than controls.

V lost 5 bases, J lost 3 bases, and 5 bases stayed unmatched. Germline V CDR1 and CDR2: MGHRA, YSYEKL. The CDR3 consists of 14 residues. This clonotype was counted at least ten times. Its target is not known. Unique molecular identifiers featured in each of the TCR beta cDNA libraries. The source material, 1 to 10 million T cells, gave rise to about 520,000 cDNA molecules. MiXCR, run by TCRdb on the PCR reads, gives a single entry per CDR3 protein. The data show some 260,000 distinct CDR3 sequences, 36% seen once. Input material: blood. This sequence originates from a girl under 18 with multiple sclerosis. The chain combines TRBV4-1 with TRBJ1-2, with 8 bases identical to TRBD1. CDR3: CASSESTGDYGYTF. Written as DNA, the CDR3 is TGCGCCAGCAGCGAGTCGACAGGGGACTATGGCTACACCTTC.